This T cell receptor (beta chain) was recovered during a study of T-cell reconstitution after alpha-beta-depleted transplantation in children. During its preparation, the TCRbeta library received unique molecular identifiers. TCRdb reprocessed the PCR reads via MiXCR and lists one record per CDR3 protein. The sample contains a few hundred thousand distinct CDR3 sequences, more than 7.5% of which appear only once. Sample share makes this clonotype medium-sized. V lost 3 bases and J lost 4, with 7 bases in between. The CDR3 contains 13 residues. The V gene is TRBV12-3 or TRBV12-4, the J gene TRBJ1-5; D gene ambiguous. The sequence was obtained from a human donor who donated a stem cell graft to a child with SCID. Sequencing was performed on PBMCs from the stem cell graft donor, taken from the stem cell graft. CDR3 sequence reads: CASSFLGNQPQHF. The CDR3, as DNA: TGTGCCAGCAGTTTTTTGGGGAATCAGCCCCAGCATTTT.